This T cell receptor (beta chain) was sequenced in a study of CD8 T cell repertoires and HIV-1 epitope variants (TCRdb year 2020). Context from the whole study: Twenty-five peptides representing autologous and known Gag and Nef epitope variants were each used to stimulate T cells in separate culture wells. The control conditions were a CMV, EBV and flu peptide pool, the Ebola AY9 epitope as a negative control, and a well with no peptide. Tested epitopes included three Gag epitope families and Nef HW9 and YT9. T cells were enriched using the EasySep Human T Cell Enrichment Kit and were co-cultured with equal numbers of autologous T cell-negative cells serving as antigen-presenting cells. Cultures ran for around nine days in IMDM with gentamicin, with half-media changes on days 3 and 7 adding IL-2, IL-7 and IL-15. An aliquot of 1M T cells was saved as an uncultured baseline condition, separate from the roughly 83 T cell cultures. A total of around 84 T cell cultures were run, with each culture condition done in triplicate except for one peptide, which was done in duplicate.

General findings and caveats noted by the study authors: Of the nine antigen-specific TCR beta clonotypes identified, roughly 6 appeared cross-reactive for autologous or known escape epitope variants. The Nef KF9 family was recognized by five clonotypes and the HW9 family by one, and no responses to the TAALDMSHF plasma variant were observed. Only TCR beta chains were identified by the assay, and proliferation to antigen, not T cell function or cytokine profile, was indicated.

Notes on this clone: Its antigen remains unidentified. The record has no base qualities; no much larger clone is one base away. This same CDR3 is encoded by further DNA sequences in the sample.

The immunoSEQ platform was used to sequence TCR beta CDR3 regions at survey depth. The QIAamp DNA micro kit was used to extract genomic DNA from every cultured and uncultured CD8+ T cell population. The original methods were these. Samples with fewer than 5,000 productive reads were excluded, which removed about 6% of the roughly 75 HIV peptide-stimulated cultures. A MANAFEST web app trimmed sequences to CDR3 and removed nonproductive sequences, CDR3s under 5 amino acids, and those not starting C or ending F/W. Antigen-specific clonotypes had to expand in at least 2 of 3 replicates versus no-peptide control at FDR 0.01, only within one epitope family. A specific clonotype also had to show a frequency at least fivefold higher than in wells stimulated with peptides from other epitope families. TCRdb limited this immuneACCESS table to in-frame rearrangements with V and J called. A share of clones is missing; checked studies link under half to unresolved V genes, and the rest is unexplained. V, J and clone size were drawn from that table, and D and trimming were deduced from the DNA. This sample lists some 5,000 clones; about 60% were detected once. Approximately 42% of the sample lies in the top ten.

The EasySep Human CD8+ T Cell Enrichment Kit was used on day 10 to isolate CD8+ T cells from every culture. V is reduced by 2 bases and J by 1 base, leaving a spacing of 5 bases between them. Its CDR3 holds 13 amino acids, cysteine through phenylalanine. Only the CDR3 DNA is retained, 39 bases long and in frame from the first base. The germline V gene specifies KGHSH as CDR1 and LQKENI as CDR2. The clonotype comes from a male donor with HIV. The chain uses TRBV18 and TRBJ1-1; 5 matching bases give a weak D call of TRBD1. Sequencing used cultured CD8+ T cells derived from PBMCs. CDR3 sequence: CASSPGANTEAFF. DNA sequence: TGTGCCAGCTCACCAGGGGCGAACACTGAAGCTTTCTTT.